This TCR beta chain is drawn from a study of blood T cell repertoires in COVID-19 (TCRdb year 2020). With regard to the full study: The collaborator samples originated in the United States, Italy and Spain and spanned the acute and convalescent phases of COVID-19. The samples were drawn from the first 160 participants of the ongoing ImmuneRACE study and from over a thousand subjects provided by 6 global collaborators. The dataset comprised deeply sampled blood TCRbeta repertoires from subjects exposed to, actively infected with, or recovered from COVID-19. The repertoires were made available in a free public database intended to serve as a resource for research on the immune response to SARS-CoV-2. The prospective study material was composed of cDNA or gDNA derived from T cells, B-cell-depleted T cells, or PBMCs. Where available, HLA class I and class II types were obtained from metadata supplied by the sample provider rather than from assay-based typing. The sample metadata nearly always contained a de-identified subject ID, COVID-19 status, age in years and sex. General conclusions and limits of the study: Clinical and demographic metadata were provided uncurated, with the amount varying by source and participant.

TCRbeta CDR3 regions were amplified from genomic DNA by means of the immunoSEQ Assay, a bias-controlled multiplex PCR. The paper's processing steps were these. Nucleated cell counts per sample were estimated from amplification of reference gene primers within the assay. To quantify the absolute abundance of each unique TCRbeta CDR3 rearrangement, sequence reads were collapsed and filtered. For each sample, productive Simpson clonality was calculated as the square root of Simpson's diversity index across productive rearrangements. TCRdb retrieved this table from immuneACCESS and kept in-frame rearrangements only. Not all clones are present; in checked studies, unresolved V genes account for under half, and no reason is known for the remainder. D and trimming come from the DNA, and the V and J calls and clone size come from that table. Present in this sample are roughly 100,000 clones, around 74% of which were seen just once. In total, the top ten clones hold approximately 20% of the sample.

Whole blood was collected in K2EDTA tubes by collaborating institutions according to the institutions' own protocols. For TCRbeta analysis, collaborators shipped samples as frozen whole blood, isolated PBMCs, or DNA extracted from either of those sample types. Trimming removed 3 bases from V and 1 base from J, leaving 7 bases between the germline ends. From the cysteine through the phenylalanine, the CDR3 covers 13 amino acids. Only CDR3 DNA is held: 39 bases, read in frame from base 1. CDR1 and CDR2 are drawn from the germline V gene: SGHDN, FVKESK. This clone occurred a few times. Its specific antigen is unknown. Base qualities are not provided; no much larger clone lies one nucleotide away.

The source material was peripheral blood. The chain employs TRBV14 and TRBJ2-7, with the D gene not confidently named. The sequence was collected from a woman between 65 and 79 years old with acute or convalescent COVID-19. This receptor has the CDR3 CASSHPYSYEQYF. Here is the DNA: TGTGCCAGCAGCCACCCCTATTCCTACGAGCAGTACTTC.